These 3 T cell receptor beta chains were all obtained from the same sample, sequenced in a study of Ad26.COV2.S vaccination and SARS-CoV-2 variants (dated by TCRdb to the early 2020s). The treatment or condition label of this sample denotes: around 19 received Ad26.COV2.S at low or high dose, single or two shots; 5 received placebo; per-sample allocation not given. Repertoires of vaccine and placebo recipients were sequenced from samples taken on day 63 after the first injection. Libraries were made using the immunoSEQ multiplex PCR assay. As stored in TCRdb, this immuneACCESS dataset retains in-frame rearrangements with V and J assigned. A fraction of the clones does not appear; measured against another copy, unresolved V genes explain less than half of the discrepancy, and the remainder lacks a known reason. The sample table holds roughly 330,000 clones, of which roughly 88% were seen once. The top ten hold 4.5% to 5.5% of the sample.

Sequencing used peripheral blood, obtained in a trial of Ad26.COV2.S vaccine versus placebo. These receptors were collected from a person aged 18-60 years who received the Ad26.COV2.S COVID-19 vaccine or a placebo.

The DNA of the CDR3 is TGTGCCAGCAGTTCCCCTTTCTACGACAAGAATGAAGCTTTCTTT. This sequence encodes CASSSPFYDKNEAFF. V is TRBV6-6 and J is TRBJ1-1; D is ambiguous. V was shortened by 4 bases and J by 7 bases, with 19 bases between the two germline ends. The CDR3 extends over 15 amino acids. The germline gives CDR1 MNHNY, CDR2 SVGAGI (reference sequence).

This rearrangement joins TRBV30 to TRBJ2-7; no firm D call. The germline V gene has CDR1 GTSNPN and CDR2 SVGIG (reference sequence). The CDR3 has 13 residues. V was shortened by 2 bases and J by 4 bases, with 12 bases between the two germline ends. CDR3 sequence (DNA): TGTGCCTGGAGTTCTCCCGACGGATACGAGCAGTACGTC. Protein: CAWSSPDGYEQYV.

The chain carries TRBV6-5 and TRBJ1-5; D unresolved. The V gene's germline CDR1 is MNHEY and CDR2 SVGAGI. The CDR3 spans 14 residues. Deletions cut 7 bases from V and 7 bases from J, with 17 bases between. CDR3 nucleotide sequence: TGTGCCAGCACCTATAGCCCGAGAGGCCAGCCCCAGCATTTT. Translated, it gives CASTYSPRGQPQHF.